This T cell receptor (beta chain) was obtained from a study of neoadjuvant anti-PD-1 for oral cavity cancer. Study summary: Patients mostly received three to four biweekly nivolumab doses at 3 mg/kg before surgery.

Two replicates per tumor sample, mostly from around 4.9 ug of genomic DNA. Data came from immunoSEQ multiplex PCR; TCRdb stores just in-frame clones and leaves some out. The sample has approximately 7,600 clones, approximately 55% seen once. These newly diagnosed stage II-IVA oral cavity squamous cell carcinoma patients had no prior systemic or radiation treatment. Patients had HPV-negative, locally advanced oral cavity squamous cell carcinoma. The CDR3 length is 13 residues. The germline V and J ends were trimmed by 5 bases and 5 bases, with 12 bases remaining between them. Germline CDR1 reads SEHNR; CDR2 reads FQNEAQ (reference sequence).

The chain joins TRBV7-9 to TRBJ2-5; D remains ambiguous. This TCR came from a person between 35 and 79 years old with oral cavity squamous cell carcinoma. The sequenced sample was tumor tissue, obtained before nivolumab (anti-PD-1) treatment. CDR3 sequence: CASSPSGSETQYF. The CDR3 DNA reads TGTGCCAGCAGCCCGTCTGGTTCGGAGACCCAGTACTTC.